These 32 T cell receptor beta chains were sequenced from one sample in a study of T cells in localized non-small cell lung cancer (dated by TCRdb to about 2020). The library was generated by the immunoSEQ multiplex PCR assay. Imported from immuneACCESS, the table was reduced by TCRdb to in-frame sequences with V and J called. These copies leave out some clones; in studies compared against another copy, an unresolved V gene accounts for under half, and the cause of the remainder is not known. For this sample the table gives 35,000 to 45,000 clones, of which more than 70% were detected only once. Roughly 2.5% of the sample rests with the top ten. The sequencing used peripheral blood, collected before any cancer treatment. The receptors stem from a female donor of 60 years or more with stage I squamous cell lung carcinoma.

The CDR3 DNA is TGTGCCAGCAGCGTAGGTTTTTCCCAAGAGACCCAGTACTTC. Protein: CASSVGFSQETQYF. This chain links TRBV9 with TRBJ2-5; D is undetermined. V lost 0 bases to trimming and J lost 1 base, with 7 bases between them. CDR3 size: 14 residues. Germline CDR1 reads SGDLS; CDR2 reads YYNGEE.

The gene calls are TRBV19 and TRBJ2-7, with 7 bases fitting TRBD1. This CDR3 has 14 residues. Germline CDR1 reads LNHDA; CDR2 reads SQIVND (reference sequence). With V trimmed by 5 bases and J by 7 bases, 11 bases remained unmatched. CDR3 sequence (DNA): TGTGCCAGTAGTTTCCCGGGACAGACAACAGAGCAGTACTTC. It is translated as CASSFPGQTTEQYF.

V is TRBV19 and J is TRBJ1-2; no reliable D call. The ends were cut back, 10 bases at V and 8 bases at J, with 20 bases in the middle. Germline lookup yields CDR1 LNHDA and CDR2 SQIVND (reference sequence). This CDR3 spans 13 amino acids. This CDR3 reads CATSTGQTQGYTF. DNA for the CDR3: TGTGCCACCTCGACCGGGCAGACCCAAGGCTACACCTTC. Using reference TRBV19 and TRBJ1-2 for the parts outside the CDR3, the full variable domain is DGGITQSPKYLFRKEGQNVTLSCEQNLNHDAMYWYRQDPGQGLRLIYYSQIVNDFQKGDIAEGYSVSREKKESFPLTVTSAQKNPTAFYLCATSTGQTQGYTFGSGTRLTVV.

On this clone: A junction end diverges from the germline sequence, so it may reflect a read error. The rearrangement uses TRBV6-6 and TRBJ1-2, with D perhaps TRBD1 (5 bases). This CDR3 region has 13 residues. Germline CDR1 MNHNY, CDR2 SVGAGI (reference sequence). CDR3 region: CASSYQAGASGRF. The CDR3 region has the DNA TGTGCCAGCAGTTACCAGGCGGGTGCGTCGGGACGATTC.

This chain connects TRBV6-6 to TRBJ2-3; 9 bases agree with TRBD2. Trimming removed 2 bases from V and 4 bases from J; junction bases left unmatched: 4. Germline V gene data show CDR1 as MNHNY and CDR2 as SVGAGI (reference sequence). CDR3 length equals 15 residues. The CDR3, as DNA: TGTGCCAGCAGTTACGTAGCGGGAGTGGCAGATACGCAGTATTTT. It translates to CASSYVAGVADTQYF.

This rearrangement joins TRBV7-2 to TRBJ2-2; TRBD1 agrees at 8 bases. This CDR3 contains 15 residues. V gave up 8 bases and J gave up 5 bases; unmatched junction bases: 10. The germline gives CDR1 SGHTA, CDR2 FQGNSA. CDR3 amino acids: CASADRGGLTGELFF. Here the CDR3 DNA reads TGTGCCAGCGCTGACAGGGGCGGGTTGACCGGGGAGCTGTTTTTT. The full variable domain, completed using reference TRBV7-2 and TRBJ2-2, is GAGVSQSPSNKVTEKGKDVELRCDPISGHTALYWYRQSLGQGLEFLIYFQGNSAPDKSGLPSDRFSAERTGGSVSTLTIQRTQQEDSAVYLCASADRGGLTGELFFGEGSRLTVL.

This clone is a singleton in its sample. The rearrangement joins TRBV29-1 to TRBJ2-3; D is uncertain. V lost 5 bases and J lost 3, with 18 bases in between. Germline V gene sequence: CDR1 SQVTM, CDR2 ANQGSEA. The CDR3 has 15 amino acids. CDR3 amino acids: CSVPVWVKGTDTQYF. CDR3 DNA sequence: TGCAGCGTTCCGGTCTGGGTGAAAGGAACAGATACGCAGTATTTT.

The gene calls are TRBV4-1 and TRBJ2-2; D remains unclear. CDR3 length: 15 amino acids. CDR1 MGHRA and CDR2 YSYEKL come from the germline V gene. Trimming took 2 bases from V and 7 from J, leaving 14 bases between them. The CDR3 bases are TGCGCCAGCAGCCAAATCTTACCTCATGGCGGGGAGCTGTTTTTT. It yields the protein CASSQILPHGGELFF.

The chain links TRBV18 to TRBJ2-5; TRBD2 aligns across 7 bases. The V and J ends lost 6 bases and 5 bases, in that order; junction bases with no gene match: 15. Germline V CDR1 and CDR2: KGHSH, LQKENI. The length of the CDR3 is 16 residues. The CDR3 loop is CASSRGRLDGPETQYF. CDR3 DNA: TGTGCCAGCTCGCGGGGGAGACTAGATGGGCCGGAGACCCAGTACTTC.

The chain is built from TRBV7-3 and TRBJ2-5; 8 positions match TRBD1. Germline V gene sequence: CDR1 SGHTA, CDR2 FQGTGA. The CDR3 sequence is 16 residues long. Losses at the gene ends were 1 base for V and 5 bases for J; bases not matched to a gene: 9. The CDR3 is CASSLSASGGRETQYF. The CDR3 DNA sequence: TGTGCCAGCAGCTTAAGTGCGTCAGGGGGCCGCGAGACCCAGTACTTC.

This clone appeared a few times. The J gene is TRBJ1-4, the V gene TRBV19; D uncertain. Deletions cut 4 bases from V and 8 bases from J, with 11 bases between. Germline V gene data show CDR1 as LNHDA and CDR2 as SQIVND (reference sequence). CDR3 length: 13 amino acids. The CDR3 DNA reads as TGTGCCAGTAGTACGGAGCGGCGAGAAAAACTGTTTTTT. Translation: CASSTERREKLFF.

V is TRBV11-2 and J is TRBJ2-2; TRBD1 is a possible D gene (6 bases). Germline-derived CDR1 and CDR2 are SGHAT and FQNNGV. Trimming took 4 bases from V and 3 from J, leaving 18 bases between them. This CDR3 has 17 residues. The CDR3 reads CASSSLPQGLDTGELFF. CDR3 in DNA: TGTGCCAGCAGCTCCTTACCACAGGGATTGGACACCGGGGAGCTGTTTTTT.

This clone was seen only a few times. The rearrangement joins TRBV9 to TRBJ1-2, with TRBD1 identical over 7 bases. Per germline, CDR1 SGDLS and CDR2 YYNGEE. V gave up 0 bases and J gave up 0 bases; unmatched junction bases: 5. CDR3 length equals 16 residues. The CDR3 region is CASSVVGTASNYGYTF. For the CDR3, the DNA is TGTGCCAGCAGCGTAGTGGGGACAGCCTCTAACTATGGCTACACCTTC.

The chain links TRBV5-4 to TRBJ2-7, with D possibly called TRBD1 or TRBD2 (5 bases each). This CDR3 has 16 amino acids. V lost 5 bases, J lost 4 bases, and 22 bases lay in between. Per germline, CDR1 SGHNT and CDR2 YYREEE (reference sequence). CDR3: CASSSGRSRAAYEQYF. The CDR3 DNA is TGTGCCAGCAGTTCGGGACGTTCTCGGGCTGCGTACGAGCAGTACTTC.

The genes are TRBV25-1 and TRBJ2-1; D unclear. CDR1 and CDR2 from the germline V gene are MGHDK and SYGVNS. There are 14 residues in the CDR3. Trimming stripped 2 bases from V and 6 bases from J, with 11 bases between. The CDR3 coding sequence is TGTGCCAGCAGTGAACCCGGCATCAGCAATGAGCAGTTCTTC. Translating it yields CASSEPGISNEQFF.

The V gene is TRBV7-9, the J gene TRBJ2-5; D is possibly TRBD2 (6 bases). Trimming took 5 bases from V and 1 from J, leaving 17 bases between them. Germline CDR1 and CDR2: SEHNR and FQNEAQ (reference sequence). CDR3 length: 16 amino acids. The CDR3 is CASSPGGTMAQETQYF. CDR3 in DNA: TGTGCCAGCAGCCCTGGGGGGACGATGGCCCAAGAGACCCAGTACTTC.

This clone was observed a single time. The V and J genes are TRBV19 and TRBJ1-1; D is uncertain. The germline gives CDR1 LNHDA, CDR2 SQIVND (reference sequence). This CDR3 spans 12 amino acids. Trimming pared 1 base from V and 11 bases from J, leaving 11 bases between. The CDR3 nucleotides are TGTGCCAGTAGTATAGCCAGGCAGAGGGCTTTCTTT. It encodes CASSIARQRAFF.

Written as DNA, the CDR3 is TGTGCTAGTGGTCCCGAGGCAGGGGGCCTTGGTCAGCCCCAGCATTTT. Its translation: CASGPEAGGLGQPQHF. The chain carries TRBV12-5 and TRBJ1-5; TRBD1 agrees at 8 bases. Looked up from germline, CDR1 is LGHNT and CDR2 is FRNRAP. The CDR3 covers 16 residues. The trim removed 5 bases at V and 6 bases at J, leaving 12 bases unmatched. Drawing the rest from reference TRBV12-5 and TRBJ1-5, the complete variable domain is DARVTQTPRHKVTEMGQEVTMRCQPILGHNTVFWYRQTMMQGLELLAYFRNRAPLDDSGMPKDRFSAEMPDATLATLKIQPSEPRDSAVYFCASGPEAGGLGQPQHFGDGTRLSIL.

The chain couples TRBV6-4 to TRBJ1-4; no clear D gene. V dropped 6 bases and J dropped 8 bases, with 25 bases sitting between them. CDR3 length: 17 residues. CDR1 is MRHNA and CDR2 is SNTAGT in the germline V gene. CDR3 protein: CASRTGFRGSPREKLFF. CDR3 nucleotide sequence: TGTGCCAGCAGGACGGGTTTCCGGGGTTCACCTAGGGAAAAACTGTTTTTT.

The chain employs TRBV18 and TRBJ2-1, with TRBD2 matching 10 bases. V lost 0 bases and J lost 9; bases outside the gene matches: 8. CDR3 length equals 16 residues. The germline gives CDR1 KGHSH, CDR2 LQKENI. CDR3 region: CASSPPGLAGELEQFF. CDR3 coding DNA: TGTGCCAGCTCACCACCAGGGCTAGCGGGAGAACTTGAGCAGTTCTTC. Filled out from reference TRBV18 and TRBJ2-1, the complete variable domain reads NAGVMQNPRHLVRRRGQEARLRCSPMKGHSHVYWYRQLPEEGLKFMVYLQKENIIDESGMPKERFSAEFPKEGPSILRIQQVVRGDSAAYFCASSPPGLAGELEQFFGPGTRLTVL.

With respect to this clone: Other nucleotide sequences from this sample produce the same CDR3. The gene calls are TRBV19 and TRBJ2-5; D ambiguous. In germline, CDR1 is LNHDA, CDR2 SQIVND (reference sequence). V was shortened by 2 bases and J by 2 bases, with 6 bases between the two germline ends. The CDR3 is 13 amino acids. This CDR3 is CASSISGQETQYF. The CDR3, as DNA: TGTGCCAGTAGTATATCCGGACAAGAGACCCAGTACTTC.

The genes are TRBV28 and TRBJ1-1; 8 bases agree with TRBD1. Trimming removed 6 bases from V and 6 bases from J; junction bases left unmatched: 12. The CDR3 has 15 amino acids. CDR1 is MDHEN, CDR2 SYDVKM, per germline. The CDR3 sequence is CASSPQGGGRPEAFF. CDR3 bases: TGTGCCAGCAGCCCACAGGGGGGGGGTAGACCTGAAGCTTTCTTT. The full variable domain, in which reference TRBV28 and TRBJ1-1 provide the parts outside the CDR3, is DVKVTQSSRYLVKRTGEKVFLECVQDMDHENMFWYRQDPGLGLRLIYFSYDVKMKEKGDIPEGYSVSREKKERFSLILESASTNQTSMYLCASSPQGGGRPEAFFGQGTRLTVV.

This clone was counted a single time. J is TRBJ2-7 and V is TRBV27, with 9 nucleotides matching TRBD2. CDR3 size: 15 residues. Losses at the gene ends were 2 bases for V and 9 bases for J; bases not matched to a gene: 11. Germline CDR1 reads MNHEY; CDR2 reads SMNVEV (reference sequence). CDR3 sequence: CASSLLAGSSRGQYF. For the CDR3, the DNA is TGTGCCAGCAGTTTACTAGCGGGATCCTCCCGGGGGCAGTACTTC.

J is TRBJ2-7 and V is TRBV4-3; no firm D call. Germline V gene lookup returns CDR1 LGHNA and CDR2 YSLEER. V lost 0 bases and J lost 5, with 14 bases in between. This CDR3 has 15 amino acids. In nucleotides, the CDR3 is TGCGCCAGCAGCCAAGATCGGCAGGAGTGGAACGAGCAGTACTTC. This encodes CASSQDRQEWNEQYF.

The CDR3 sequence: CASSSHTEDTQYF. DNA of the CDR3: TGTGCCAGCAGCTCCCACACCGAAGATACGCAGTATTTT. The V and J genes are TRBV6-6 and TRBJ2-3; the D is unclear. V gave up 6 bases and J gave up 5 bases, with 12 bases separating them. Germline V gene lookup returns CDR1 MNHNY and CDR2 SVGAGI (reference sequence). The CDR3 is made up of 13 amino acids.

V is TRBV7-3 and J is TRBJ2-1, with D maybe TRBD1 (5 bases). CDR1 and CDR2 from the germline V gene are SGHTA and FQGTGA. V was shortened by 5 bases and J by 2 bases, with 10 bases between the two germline ends. The CDR3 contains 14 residues. The CDR3 spells CASSATAPYNEQFF. As DNA, the CDR3 is TGTGCCAGCAGCGCGACAGCGCCCTACAATGAGCAGTTCTTC.

The rearrangement joins TRBV15 to TRBJ2-1; D is unclear. Between the trimmed V and J ends, which lost 5 bases and 5 bases, there was a span of 22 bases. The germline V gene has CDR1 LNHNV and CDR2 YYDKDF (reference sequence). CDR3 length: 17 amino acids. CDR3 protein: CATSDSPWANGNNEQFF. CDR3 bases: TGTGCCACCAGCGATTCCCCGTGGGCCAACGGTAACAATGAGCAGTTCTTC.

The chain joins TRBV9 to TRBJ1-2; TRBD1 matches at 7 bases. CDR3 length: 15 amino acids. CDR1 is SGDLS and CDR2 is YYNGEE in the germline V gene. Trimming cost V 4 bases and J 5 bases; bases outside gene matches: 11. The CDR3 here is CASSTNPGQLYGYTF. CDR3 sequence (DNA): TGTGCCAGCAGCACAAACCCGGGACAGTTATATGGCTACACCTTC.

The CDR3: CASSQGSRSTDTQYF. In nucleotides, the CDR3 is TGCGCCAGCAGCCAGGGTTCTCGGAGCACAGATACGCAGTATTTT. V usage is TRBV4-3 and J usage is TRBJ2-3; no firm D call. The V gene's germline CDR1 is LGHNA and CDR2 YSLEER. The CDR3 runs 15 residues. V was pared by 3 bases and J by 0 bases, with 10 bases between.

The chain uses TRBV10-2 and TRBJ2-4; D is perhaps TRBD1 (5 bases). CDR3 length: 13 amino acids. The germline V gene encodes CDR1 WSHSY and CDR2 SAAADI. V lost 0 bases and J 8 bases, leaving 8 bases between the germline ends. The CDR3 nucleotides read TGCGCCAGCAGTGAGTCGGAAGGGGACATTCAGTACTTC. This sequence encodes CASSESEGDIQYF.

The rearrangement links TRBV6-6 to TRBJ2-2; TRBD2 matches at 9 bases. From germline, CDR1 is MNHNY and CDR2 SVGAGI (reference sequence). The CDR3 has 16 residues. J lost 5 bases, V lost 6 bases, and 10 bases had no gene match. DNA for the CDR3: TGTGCCAGCAGGACCCTAGGGCTAGCGGGAACCGGGGAGCTGTTTTTT. This gives the protein CASRTLGLAGTGELFF.

This chain connects TRBV7-2 to TRBJ2-7; D possibly corresponds to TRBD1 (7 bases). The CDR3 length is 15 residues. Trimming left V 2 bases short and J 7 bases short, with 18 bases between. CDR1 and CDR2 (germline): SGHTA, FQGNSA. The CDR3 region is CASSLRGPSEREQYF. DNA of the CDR3: TGTGCCAGCAGCTTAAGGGGGCCTAGCGAGAGGGAGCAGTACTTC.